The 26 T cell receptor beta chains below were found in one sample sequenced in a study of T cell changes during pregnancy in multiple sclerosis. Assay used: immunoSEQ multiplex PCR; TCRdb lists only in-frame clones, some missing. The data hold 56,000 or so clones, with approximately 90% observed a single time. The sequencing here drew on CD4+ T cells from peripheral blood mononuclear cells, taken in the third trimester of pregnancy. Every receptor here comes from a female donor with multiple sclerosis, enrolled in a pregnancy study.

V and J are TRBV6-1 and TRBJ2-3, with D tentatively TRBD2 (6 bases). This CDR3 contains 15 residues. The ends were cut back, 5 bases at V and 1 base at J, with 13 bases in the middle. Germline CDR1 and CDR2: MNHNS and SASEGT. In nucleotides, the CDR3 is TGTGCCAGCAGTTCCACTAGCTCCGGCACAGATACGCAGTATTTT. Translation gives CASSSTSSGTDTQYF.

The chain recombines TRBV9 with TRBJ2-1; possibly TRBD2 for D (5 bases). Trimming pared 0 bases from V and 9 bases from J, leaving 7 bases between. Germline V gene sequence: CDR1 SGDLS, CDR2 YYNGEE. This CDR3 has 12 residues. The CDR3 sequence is CASSVVGGEQFF. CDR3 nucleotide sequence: TGTGCCAGCAGCGTAGTTGGAGGTGAGCAGTTCTTC.

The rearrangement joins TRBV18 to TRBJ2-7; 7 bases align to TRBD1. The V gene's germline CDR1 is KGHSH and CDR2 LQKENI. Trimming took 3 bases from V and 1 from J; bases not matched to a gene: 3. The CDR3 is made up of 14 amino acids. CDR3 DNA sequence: TGTGCCAGCTCACCTCAGGGGGATTCCTACGAGCAGTACTTC. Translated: CASSPQGDSYEQYF. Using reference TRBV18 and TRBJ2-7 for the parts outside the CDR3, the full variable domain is NAGVMQNPRHLVRRRGQEARLRCSPMKGHSHVYWYRQLPEEGLKFMVYLQKENIIDESGMPKERFSAEFPKEGPSILRIQQVVRGDSAAYFCASSPQGDSYEQYFGPGTRLTVT.

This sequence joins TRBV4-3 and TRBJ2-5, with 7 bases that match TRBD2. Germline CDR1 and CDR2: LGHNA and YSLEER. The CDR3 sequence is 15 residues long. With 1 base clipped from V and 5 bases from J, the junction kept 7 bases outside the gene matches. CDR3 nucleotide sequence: TGCGCCAGCAGCCAAGTACGGGGGGATGGTGAGACCCAGTACTTC. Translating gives CASSQVRGDGETQYF.

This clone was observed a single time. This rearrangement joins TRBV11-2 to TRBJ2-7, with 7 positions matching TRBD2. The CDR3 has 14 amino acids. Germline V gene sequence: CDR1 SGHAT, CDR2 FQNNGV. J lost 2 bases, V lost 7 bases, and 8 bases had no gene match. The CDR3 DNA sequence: TGTGCCAGCAAGACCGGGACTATTGCCTACGAGCAGTACTTC. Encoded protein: CASKTGTIAYEQYF. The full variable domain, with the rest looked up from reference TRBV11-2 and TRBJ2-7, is EAGVAQSPRYKIIEKRQSVAFWCNPISGHATLYWYQQILGQGPKLLIQFQNNGVVDDSQLPKDRFSAERLKGVDSTLKIQPAKLEDSAVYLCASKTGTIAYEQYFGPGTRLTVT.

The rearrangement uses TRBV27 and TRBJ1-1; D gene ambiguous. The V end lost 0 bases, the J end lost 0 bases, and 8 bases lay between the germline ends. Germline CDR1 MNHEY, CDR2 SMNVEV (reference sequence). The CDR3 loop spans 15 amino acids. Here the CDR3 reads CASSLSPGMNTEAFF. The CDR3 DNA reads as TGTGCCAGCAGTTTATCCCCAGGAATGAACACTGAAGCTTTCTTT.

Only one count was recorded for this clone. Written as DNA, the CDR3 is TGTGCCAGCAGCTTGGGTTCCCGAGGTGGCTACACCTTC. Translating it yields CASSLGSRGGYTF. The J gene is TRBJ1-2, the V gene TRBV5-6; D is undetermined. CDR1 SGHDT and CDR2 YYEEEE come from the germline V gene. This CDR3 contains 13 residues. The ends were cut back, 0 bases at V and 7 bases at J, with 10 bases in the middle.

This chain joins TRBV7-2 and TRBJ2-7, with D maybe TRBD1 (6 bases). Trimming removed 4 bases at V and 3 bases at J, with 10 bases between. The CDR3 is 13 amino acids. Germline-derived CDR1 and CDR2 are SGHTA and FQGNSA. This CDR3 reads CASSSTGRYEQYF. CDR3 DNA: TGTGCCAGCAGCTCGACAGGACGCTACGAGCAGTACTTC.

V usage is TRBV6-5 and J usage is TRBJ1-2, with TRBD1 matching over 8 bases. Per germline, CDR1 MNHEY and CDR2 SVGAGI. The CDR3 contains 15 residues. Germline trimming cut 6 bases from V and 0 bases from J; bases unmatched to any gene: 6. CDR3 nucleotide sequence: TGTGCCAGCAGCCCGGACAGGGATGCTAACTATGGCTACACCTTC. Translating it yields CASSPDRDANYGYTF.

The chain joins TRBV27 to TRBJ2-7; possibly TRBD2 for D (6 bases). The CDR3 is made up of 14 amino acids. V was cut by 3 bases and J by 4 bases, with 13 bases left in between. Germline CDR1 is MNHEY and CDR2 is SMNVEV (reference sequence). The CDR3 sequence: CASSLYGSSYEQYF. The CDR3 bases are TGTGCCAGCAGTTTGTACGGGAGTAGTTACGAGCAGTACTTC.

DNA for the CDR3: TGTGCCTGGAGTGTAGCGGGAGTGTCGGCAGATACGCAGTATTTT. Encoded protein: CAWSVAGVSADTQYF. The rearrangement links TRBV30 to TRBJ2-3, with 8 bases identical to TRBD2. The germline V gene has CDR1 GTSNPN and CDR2 SVGIG (reference sequence). Trimming cost V 0 bases and J 4 bases; bases outside gene matches: 6. The CDR3 has 15 amino acids. Filled out from reference TRBV30 and TRBJ2-3, the complete variable domain reads SQTIHQWPATLVQPVGSPLSLECTVEGTSNPNLYWYRQAAGRGLQLLFYSVGIGQISSEVPQNLSASRPQDRQFILSSKKLLLSDSGFYLCAWSVAGVSADTQYFGPGTRLTVL.

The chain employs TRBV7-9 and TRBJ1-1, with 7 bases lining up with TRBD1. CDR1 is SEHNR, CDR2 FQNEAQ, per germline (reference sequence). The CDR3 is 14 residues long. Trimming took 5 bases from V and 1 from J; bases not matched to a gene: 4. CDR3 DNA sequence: TGTGCCAGCAGCCCTGGACAGGAGAACACTGAAGCTTTCTTT. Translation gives CASSPGQENTEAFF.

In DNA form, the CDR3 reads TGTGCCAGCAGCTTAACCCCTGACAGGGGTAGTTCACCCCTCCACTTT. Its protein product is CASSLTPDRGSSPLHF. This rearrangement joins TRBV7-3 to TRBJ1-6; 8 positions match TRBD1. This CDR3 region has 16 residues. The V gene's germline CDR1 is SGHTA and CDR2 FQGTGA. The ends lost 0 bases at V and 9 bases at J; junction bases unmatched: 7.

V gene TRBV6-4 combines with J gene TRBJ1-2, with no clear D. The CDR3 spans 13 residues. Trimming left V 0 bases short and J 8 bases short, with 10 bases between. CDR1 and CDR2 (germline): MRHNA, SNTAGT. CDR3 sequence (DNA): TGTGCCAGCAGTGACTCGAATGGGAGAGGCTACACCTTC. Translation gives CASSDSNGRGYTF.

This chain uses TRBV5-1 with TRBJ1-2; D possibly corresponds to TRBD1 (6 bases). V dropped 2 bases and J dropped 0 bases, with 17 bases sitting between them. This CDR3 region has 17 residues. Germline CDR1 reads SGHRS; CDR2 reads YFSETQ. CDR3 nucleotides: TGCGCCAGCAGCTTCCTCAGGGGAGTCAGGGCTAACTATGGCTACACCTTC. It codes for CASSFLRGVRANYGYTF.

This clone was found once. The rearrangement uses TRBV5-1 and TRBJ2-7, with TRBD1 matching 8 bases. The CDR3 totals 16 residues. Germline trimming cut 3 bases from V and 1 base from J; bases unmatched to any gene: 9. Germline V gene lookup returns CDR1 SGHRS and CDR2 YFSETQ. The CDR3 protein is CASSSLQGVTSYEQYF. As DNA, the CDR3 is TGCGCCAGCAGCTCACTACAGGGGGTTACTTCCTACGAGCAGTACTTC.

The CDR3 DNA is TGCGCCAGCAGCTTGGAACAGGGGCCCAATACGCAGTATTTT. It specifies CASSLEQGPNTQYF. V gene TRBV5-1 combines with J gene TRBJ2-3, with TRBD1 identical over 7 bases. The CDR3 is made up of 14 amino acids. Unmatched junction bases numbered 5, after V lost 0 bases and J lost 7 bases. The germline V gene has CDR1 SGHRS and CDR2 YFSETQ.

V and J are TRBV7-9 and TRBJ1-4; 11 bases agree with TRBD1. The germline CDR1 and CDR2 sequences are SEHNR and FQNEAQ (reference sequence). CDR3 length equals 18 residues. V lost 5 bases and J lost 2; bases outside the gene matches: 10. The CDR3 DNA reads TGTGCCAGCAGCCCGGGGACAGGGGGATTTGGTACTAATGAAAAACTGTTTTTT. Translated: CASSPGTGGFGTNEKLFF.

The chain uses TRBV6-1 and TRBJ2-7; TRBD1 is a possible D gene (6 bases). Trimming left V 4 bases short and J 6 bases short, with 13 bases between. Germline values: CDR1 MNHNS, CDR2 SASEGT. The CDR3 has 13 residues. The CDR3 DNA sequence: TGTGCCAGCAGTGGGCGTGACAGGAGCGAGCAGTACTTC. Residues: CASSGRDRSEQYF.

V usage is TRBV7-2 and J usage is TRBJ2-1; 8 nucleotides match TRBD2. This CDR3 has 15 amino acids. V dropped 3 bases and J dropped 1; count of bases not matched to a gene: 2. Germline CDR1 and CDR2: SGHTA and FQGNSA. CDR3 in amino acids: CASSLGGGSYNEQFF. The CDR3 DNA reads TGTGCCAGCAGCTTGGGCGGGGGGTCCTACAATGAGCAGTTCTTC.

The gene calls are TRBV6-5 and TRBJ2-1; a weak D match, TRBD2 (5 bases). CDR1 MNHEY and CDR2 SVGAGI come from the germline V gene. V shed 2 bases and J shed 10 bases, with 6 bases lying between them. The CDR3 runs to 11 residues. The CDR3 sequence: CASSYGGEQFF. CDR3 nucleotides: TGTGCCAGCAGTTACGGCGGGGAGCAGTTCTTC.

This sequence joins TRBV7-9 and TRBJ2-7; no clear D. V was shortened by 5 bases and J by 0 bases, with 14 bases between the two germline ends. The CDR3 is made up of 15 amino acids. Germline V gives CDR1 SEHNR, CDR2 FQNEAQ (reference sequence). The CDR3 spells CASSPRAVSSYEQYF. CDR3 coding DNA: TGTGCCAGCAGCCCTCGTGCGGTTAGCTCCTACGAGCAGTACTTC.

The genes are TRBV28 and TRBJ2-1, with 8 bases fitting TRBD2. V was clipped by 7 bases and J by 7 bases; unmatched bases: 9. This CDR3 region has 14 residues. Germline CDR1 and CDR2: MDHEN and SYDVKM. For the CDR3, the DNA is TGTGCCAGCATAAGAGCGGGAGCCTTTAATGAGCAGTTCTTC. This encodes CASIRAGAFNEQFF. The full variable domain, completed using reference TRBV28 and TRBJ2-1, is DVKVTQSSRYLVKRTGEKVFLECVQDMDHENMFWYRQDPGLGLRLIYFSYDVKMKEKGDIPEGYSVSREKKERFSLILESASTNQTSMYLCASIRAGAFNEQFFGPGTRLTVL.

CDR3 nucleotides: TGTGCCAGCAGCTTGATATTCGCGGGAGGGCCCGGAAACATTCAGTACTTC. Encoded protein: CASSLIFAGGPGNIQYF. The genes are TRBV11-2 and TRBJ2-4; the match to TRBD2 covers 9 bases. Germline trimming cut 3 bases from V and 6 bases from J; bases unmatched to any gene: 12. The CDR3 sequence is 17 residues long. CDR1 and CDR2 from the germline V gene are SGHAT and FQNNGV.

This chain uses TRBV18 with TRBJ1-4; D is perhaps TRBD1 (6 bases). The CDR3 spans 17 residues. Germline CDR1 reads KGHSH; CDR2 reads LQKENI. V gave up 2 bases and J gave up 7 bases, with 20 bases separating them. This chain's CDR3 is CASSPYPGAQDLEKLFF. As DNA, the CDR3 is TGTGCCAGCTCACCATATCCAGGGGCACAAGACCTTGAAAAACTGTTTTTT.

The CDR3 loop is CASSLLSARETQYF. CDR3 coding DNA: TGTGCCAGCAGCTTACTCTCAGCGAGGGAGACCCAGTACTTC. The gene calls are TRBV5-6 and TRBJ2-5, with D unresolved. The germline V gene encodes CDR1 SGHDT and CDR2 YYEEEE. This CDR3 contains 14 residues. Between the trimmed V and J ends, which lost 2 bases and 5 bases, there was a span of 13 bases. Variable domain in full (rest from reference TRBV5-6 and TRBJ2-5): DAGVTQSPTHLIKTRGQQVTLRCSPKSGHDTVSWYQQALGQGPQFIFQYYEEEERQRGNFPDRFSGHQFPNYSSELNVNALLLGDSALYLCASSLLSARETQYFGPGTRLLVL.